Each of the 28 T cell receptor beta chains below was sequenced from the same sample in a study of CD8 T cells in Susac syndrome. Reverse transcription of roughly 0.45 to 1 ug RNA used random hexamers. Via MiXCR, TCRdb re-called the immunoSEQ multiplex PCR reads, giving one row per CDR3 protein. Of hundreds of thousands of distinct CDR3 sequences in the sample, nearly 97% were seen once. The sample taken for sequencing was CD4+ T cells from PBMCs. These receptors all come from a human donor with multiple sclerosis.

The chain recombines TRBV28 with TRBJ2-2; D call uncertain. The CDR3 length is 13 residues. Trimming cost V 3 bases and J 4 bases, with 6 bases left between them. Germline V gene data show CDR1 as MDHEN and CDR2 as SYDVKM. The CDR3 sequence: CASSLFSTGELFF. The CDR3 nucleotides read TGTGCCAGCAGTTTGTTTTCCACCGGGGAGCTGTTTTTT.

V is TRBV10-3 and J is TRBJ1-6; D possibly corresponds to TRBD1 (5 bases). Trimming took off 4 bases at V and 5 bases at J, with 12 bases between the two ends. There are 15 residues in the CDR3. In germline, CDR1 is ENHRY, CDR2 SYGVKD. The CDR3 sequence: CAISVDTANNSPLHF. The CDR3 DNA is TGTGCCATCAGTGTGGACACGGCGAATAATTCACCCCTCCACTTT.

The chain recombines TRBV7-2 with TRBJ2-3; D not certain. Between the trimmed V and J ends, which lost 1 base and 1 base, there was a span of 6 bases. CDR1 and CDR2 from the germline V gene are SGHTA and FQGNSA. This CDR3 contains 14 residues. CDR3 in amino acids: CASSLDKGTDTQYF. CDR3 nucleotides: TGTGCCAGCAGCTTAGACAAGGGCACAGATACGCAGTATTTT.

Of note for this clonotype: Germline and junction disagree at one end, which may indicate a read error. The V gene is TRBV2, the J gene TRBJ2-1, with D possibly TRBD2 on 5 matching bases. Germline CDR1 SNHLY, CDR2 FYNNEI. There are 12 residues in the CDR3. Here the CDR3 reads CASSEARAQRSF. CDR3 coding DNA: TGTGCCAGCAGTGAAGCGCGGGCCCAGAGGTCTTTC.

This clonotype appeared a single time. The rearrangement joins TRBV20-1 to TRBJ1-1; 7 bases align to TRBD1. This CDR3 is 9 amino acids long. CDR1 is DFQATT, CDR2 SNEGSKA, per germline (reference sequence). DNA for the CDR3: TGCAGCTGGGGACAGGAAGCTTTCTTT. Translating gives CSWGQEAFF.

The rearrangement uses TRBV12-5 and TRBJ2-1, with 12 bases identical to TRBD2. CDR1 LGHNT and CDR2 FRNRAP come from the germline V gene. V lost 6 bases, J lost 7 bases, and 13 bases stayed unmatched. The CDR3 has 17 amino acids. The CDR3 DNA sequence: TGTGCTAGTGGGGGACGACTAGCGGGAGTTGATAGGAATGAGCAGTTCTTC. This codes for CASGGRLAGVDRNEQFF.

The chain carries TRBV29-1 and TRBJ1-1, with 11 bases matching TRBD1. The germline V gene encodes CDR1 SQVTM and CDR2 ANQGSEA. The V and J ends lost 4 bases and 4 bases, in that order; junction bases with no gene match: 11. This CDR3 has 16 residues. The CDR3 loop is CSVGGWGQGEGTEAFF. CDR3 DNA: TGCAGCGTTGGCGGATGGGGACAGGGGGAAGGCACTGAAGCTTTCTTT.

This chain joins TRBV3-1 and TRBJ2-1; 12 bases agree with TRBD2. The CDR3 is 16 residues long. Germline CDR1 LGHDT, CDR2 YNNKEL (reference sequence). With V trimmed by 2 bases and J by 5 bases, 4 bases remained unmatched. The DNA of the CDR3 is TGTGCCAGCAGCCAATACCTAGCGGGAGGGAACAATGAGCAGTTCTTC. This codes for CASSQYLAGGNNEQFF.

The chain links TRBV5-1 to TRBJ1-2; D remains unclear. Germline V gene lookup returns CDR1 SGHRS and CDR2 YFSETQ. The V end was cut by 5 bases, the J end by 8 bases, with 16 bases between. CDR3 length: 13 amino acids. The CDR3, as DNA: TGCGCCAGCAGACCCGACGGAGTCTCCGGCTACACCTTC. Translation: CASRPDGVSGYTF.

On this clonotype: The junction shows a germline mismatch at one end, possibly a read error. The chain is built from TRBV5-1 and TRBJ2-7; 7 bases fit TRBD1. The CDR3 has 14 amino acids. CDR1 and CDR2 (germline): SGHRS, YFSETQ. CDR3 region: CASSRTGASDEQYF. CDR3 bases: TGCGCCAGCAGCAGAACAGGGGCCTCCGACGAGCAGTACTTC.

The chain links TRBV15 to TRBJ1-3; no clear D. CDR1 is LNHNV, CDR2 YYDKDF, per germline (reference sequence). V gave up 8 bases and J gave up 1 base, with 6 bases separating them. This CDR3 has 12 residues. This CDR3 reads CATGLSGNTIYF. CDR3 in DNA: TGTGCCACCGGCCTATCTGGAAACACCATATATTTT.

This rearrangement joins TRBV20-1 to TRBJ2-1, with 9 bases that match TRBD2. The CDR3 loop spans 17 amino acids. With 1 base clipped from V and 1 base from J, the junction kept 8 bases outside the gene matches. Per the germline V gene, CDR1 is DFQATT and CDR2 is SNEGSKA (reference sequence). The chain's CDR3 is CSARGGSGGTSYNEQFF. CDR3 in DNA: TGCAGTGCTAGAGGCGGTAGCGGGGGCACTTCCTACAATGAGCAGTTCTTC.

The chain combines TRBV5-6 with TRBJ1-4, with 7 bases fitting TRBD1. CDR3 size: 15 residues. J was trimmed by 0 bases and V by 4 bases; bases with no gene match: 3. The V gene's germline CDR1 is SGHDT and CDR2 YYEEEE. The CDR3 DNA reads TGTGCCAGCAGCCACGGGACAGCAACTAATGAAAAACTGTTTTTT. It encodes CASSHGTATNEKLFF.

This chain links TRBV28 with TRBJ2-1, with 8 bases lining up with TRBD2. Germline assignment: CDR1 MDHEN and CDR2 SYDVKM. Unmatched junction bases numbered 3, after V lost 7 bases and J lost 1 base. The CDR3 has 14 amino acids. CDR3 protein: CASTVAGSYNEQFF. The CDR3 DNA sequence: TGTGCCAGCACGGTAGCGGGATCCTACAATGAGCAGTTCTTC.

The V and J genes are TRBV25-1 and TRBJ2-6, with D tentatively TRBD1 or TRBD2 (5 bases each). Per germline, CDR1 MGHDK and CDR2 SYGVNS. The ends were cut back, 1 base at V and 0 bases at J, with 7 bases in the middle. This CDR3 region has 16 residues. The CDR3 sequence is CASSELRGSGANVLTF. CDR3 in DNA: TGTGCCAGCAGTGAATTGAGGGGCTCTGGGGCCAACGTCCTGACTTTC.

The chain employs TRBV20-1 and TRBJ1-1; TRBD1 might be the D (6 bases). Germline V CDR1 and CDR2: DFQATT, SNEGSKA (reference sequence). Trimming stripped 6 bases from V and 5 bases from J, with 22 bases between. There are 15 residues in the CDR3. CDR3 region: CSASLVGQWFTEAFF. CDR3 DNA sequence: TGCAGTGCCTCACTCGTCGGACAGTGGTTTACTGAAGCTTTCTTT.

The chain employs TRBV3-1 and TRBJ2-5; a weak D match, TRBD1 (6 bases). The germline V gene has CDR1 LGHDT and CDR2 YNNKEL (reference sequence). The CDR3 totals 17 residues. Trimming stripped 3 bases from V and 3 bases from J, with 20 bases between. This CDR3 is CASSHLTSPGTKETQYF. The DNA for the CDR3 is TGTGCCAGCAGCCATCTAACTTCGCCCGGGACAAAAGAGACCCAGTACTTC.

This clonotype was recorded only once. The chain employs TRBV7-9 and TRBJ1-4; possible D gene TRBD1, 6 bases. Germline-derived CDR1 and CDR2 are SEHNR and FQNEAQ (reference sequence). The CDR3 is 14 amino acids. V lost 3 bases, J lost 6 bases, and 11 bases lay in between. CDR3 residues: CASSLGHPDEKLFF. The CDR3 DNA follows: TGTGCCAGCAGCTTGGGACATCCAGATGAAAAACTGTTTTTT.

This sequence joins TRBV29-1 and TRBJ2-1, with D possibly matching TRBD2 (5 bases). Per germline, CDR1 SQVTM and CDR2 ANQGSEA. With 8 bases removed from V and 7 bases from J, the gap between germline ends came to 15 bases. CDR3 length: 12 amino acids. The CDR3 DNA reads TGCAGCTCCCAAGTAGCGCAAAATGAGCAGTTCTTC. Protein sequence: CSSQVAQNEQFF.

The V and J genes are TRBV3-1 and TRBJ2-7; no firm D call. V was shortened by 2 bases and J by 7 bases, with 6 bases between the two germline ends. Germline V lookup: CDR1 LGHDT, CDR2 YNNKEL (reference sequence). The CDR3 runs to 11 residues. CDR3 coding DNA: TGTGCCAGCAGCCAAATAGTTGAGCAGTACTTC. It translates to CASSQIVEQYF.

The CDR3 protein is CSVATGTDTQYF. The CDR3 nucleotides read TGCAGCGTAGCGACAGGCACAGATACGCAGTATTTT. V and J are TRBV29-1 and TRBJ2-3; D possibly corresponds to TRBD1 (5 bases). The CDR3 extends over 12 amino acids. The V gene's germline CDR1 is SQVTM and CDR2 ANQGSEA. V was pared by 6 bases and J by 1 base, with 8 bases between.

This chain links TRBV20-1 with TRBJ2-7; 9 bases agree with TRBD1. The CDR3 length is 12 residues. The junction had 13 bases not matched to a gene; V was cut back by 6 bases and J by 13 bases. Looked up from germline, CDR1 is DFQATT and CDR2 is SNEGSKA (reference sequence). The CDR3 spells CSATGGRYEYYF. DNA for the CDR3: TGCAGTGCGACAGGGGGAAGGTACGAGTACTACTTC.

The J gene is TRBJ1-3, the V gene TRBV30; tentatively, D is TRBD1 (6 bases). The germline gives CDR1 GTSNPN, CDR2 SVGIG (reference sequence). This CDR3 contains 15 residues. V was pared by 1 base and J by 4 bases, with 14 bases between. The CDR3 sequence is CAWSDRALSGNTIYF. The CDR3, as DNA: TGTGCCTGGAGTGACAGGGCTCTCTCCGGAAACACCATATATTTT.

The chain employs TRBV20-1 and TRBJ2-5; D is ambiguous. V was clipped by 1 base and J by 2 bases, with 5 bases between them. This CDR3 is 12 amino acids long. In germline, CDR1 is DFQATT, CDR2 SNEGSKA (reference sequence). CDR3 DNA: TGCAGTGCTAGAGCTCCGCAAGAGACCCAGTACTTC. Its protein product is CSARAPQETQYF.

The gene calls are TRBV4-1 and TRBJ1-5; D is undetermined. V lost 4 bases and J lost 2, with 18 bases in between. In germline, CDR1 is MGHRA, CDR2 YSYEKL. This CDR3 is 17 amino acids long. Here the CDR3 reads CASSPSVIGIGNQPQHF. In DNA, the CDR3 is TGCGCCAGCAGCCCATCGGTTATCGGGATAGGCAATCAGCCCCAGCATTTT.

J is TRBJ1-5 and V is TRBV6-6; the D gene is possibly TRBD1 (6 bases). Looked up from germline, CDR1 is MNHNY and CDR2 is SVGAGI (reference sequence). The CDR3 is 12 amino acids. V shed 4 bases and J shed 5 bases, with 6 bases lying between them. This chain's CDR3 is CASSSGDQPQHF. The CDR3 DNA reads TGTGCCAGCAGTTCAGGGGATCAGCCCCAGCATTTT.

The chain employs TRBV5-1 and TRBJ1-5; possible D gene TRBD1, 6 bases. V lost 1 base to trimming and J lost 4 bases, with 12 bases between them. The CDR3 has 15 residues. Germline V lookup: CDR1 SGHRS, CDR2 YFSETQ. The chain's CDR3 is CASSLHGQQNQPQHF. Here the CDR3 DNA reads TGCGCCAGCAGCTTGCATGGACAGCAAAATCAGCCCCAGCATTTT.

The gene calls are TRBV4-1 and TRBJ2-1; the D is unclear. Deletions cut 2 bases from V and 10 bases from J, with 9 bases between. The CDR3 covers 12 residues. The germline gives CDR1 MGHRA, CDR2 YSYEKL. CDR3 DNA sequence: TGCGCCAGCAGCCAAAGGACCGAAGAGCAGTTCTTC. Protein sequence: CASSQRTEEQFF.